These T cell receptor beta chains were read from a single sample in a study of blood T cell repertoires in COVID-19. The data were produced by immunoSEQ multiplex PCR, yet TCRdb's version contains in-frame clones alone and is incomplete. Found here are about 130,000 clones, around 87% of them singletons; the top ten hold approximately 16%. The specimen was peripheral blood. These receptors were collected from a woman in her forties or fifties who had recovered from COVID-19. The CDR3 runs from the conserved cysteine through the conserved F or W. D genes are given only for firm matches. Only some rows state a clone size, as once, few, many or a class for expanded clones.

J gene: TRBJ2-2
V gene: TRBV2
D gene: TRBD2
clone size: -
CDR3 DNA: TGTGCCTGGGGGGGCACCGGGGAGCTGTTTTTT
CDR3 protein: CAWGGTGELFF

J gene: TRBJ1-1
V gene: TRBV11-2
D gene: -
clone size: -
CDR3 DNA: TGTGCCAGCAGCATCCCAGGGAACACTGAAGCTTTCTTT
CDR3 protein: CASSIPGNTEAFF

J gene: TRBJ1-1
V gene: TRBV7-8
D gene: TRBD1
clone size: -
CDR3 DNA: TGTGCCAGCAGCCCAGGGGGCACTGAAGCTTTCTTT
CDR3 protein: CASSPGGTEAFF

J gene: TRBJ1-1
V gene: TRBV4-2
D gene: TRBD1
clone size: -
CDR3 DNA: TGTGCCAGCAGCCAAGCCGGGACAGGGTGGACTGAAGCTTTCTTT
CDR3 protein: CASSQAGTGWTEAFF

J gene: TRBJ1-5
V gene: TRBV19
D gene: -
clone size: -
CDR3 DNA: TGTGCCAGTAGTATTGGGAGAGGGCAGCTAAGAAATCAGCCCCAGCATTTT
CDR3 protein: CASSIGRGQLRNQPQHF

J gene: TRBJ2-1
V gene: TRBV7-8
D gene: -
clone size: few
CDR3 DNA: TGTGCCAGCAGCTCAAGGACAGCGGCCTACAATGAGCAGTTCTTC
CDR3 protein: CASSSRTAAYNEQFF

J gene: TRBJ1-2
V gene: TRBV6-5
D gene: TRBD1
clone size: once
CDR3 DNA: TGTGCCAGCAGTTACTCTTACAGGGGATCCGGGGGCTACACCTTC
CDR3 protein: CASSYSYRGSGGYTF

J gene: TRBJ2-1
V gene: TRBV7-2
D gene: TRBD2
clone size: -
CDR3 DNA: TGTGCCAGCAGCTTCACTGGCGGGAGCCTCAATGAGCAGTTCTTC
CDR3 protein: CASSFTGGSLNEQFF

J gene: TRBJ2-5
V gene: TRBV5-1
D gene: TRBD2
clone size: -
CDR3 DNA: TGCGCCAGCGGGGGGGGACTCCCCCTCCAAGAGACCCAGTACTTC
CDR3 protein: CASGGGLPLQETQYF

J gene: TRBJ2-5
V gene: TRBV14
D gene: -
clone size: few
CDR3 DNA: TGTGCCAGCAGCCAAGGTTCGTCGCGGAGACAAGAGACCCAGTACTTC
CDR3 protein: CASSQGSSRRQETQYF

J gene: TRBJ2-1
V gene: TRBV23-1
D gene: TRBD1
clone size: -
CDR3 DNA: TGCGCCAGCAGTCACCCCCCGGGACAGGTTCCCTACAATGAGCAGTTCTTC
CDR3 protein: CASSHPPGQVPYNEQFF

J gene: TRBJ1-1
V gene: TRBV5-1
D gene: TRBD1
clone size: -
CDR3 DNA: TGCGCCAGCAGCTTTCCCGTGACAGGGATTAACACTGAAGCTTTCTTT
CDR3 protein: CASSFPVTGINTEAFF

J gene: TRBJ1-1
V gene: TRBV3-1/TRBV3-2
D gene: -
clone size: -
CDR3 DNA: TGTGCCAGCAGCCCGCGCGGCCAGAACACTGAAGCTTTCTTT
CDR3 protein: CASSPRGQNTEAFF

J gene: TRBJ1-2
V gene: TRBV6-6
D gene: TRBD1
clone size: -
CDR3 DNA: TGTGCCAGCAGTTCACCGGGACAGCCTTCCTATGGCTACACCTTC
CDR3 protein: CASSSPGQPSYGYTF

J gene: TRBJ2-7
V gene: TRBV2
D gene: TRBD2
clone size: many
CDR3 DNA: TGTGCCAGCAGTAGGACTAGCGGGAGGACCCACGAGCAGTACTTC
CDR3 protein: CASSRTSGRTHEQYF

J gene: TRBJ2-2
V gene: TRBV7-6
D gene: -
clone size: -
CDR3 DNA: TGTGCCAGCAGCTTATTGGGGCCGGGGAACACCGGGGAGCTGTTTTTT
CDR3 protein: CASSLLGPGNTGELFF

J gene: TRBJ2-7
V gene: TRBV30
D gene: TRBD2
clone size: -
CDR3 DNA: TGTGCCTGGAGTGTAGCGGGGCCCTACGAGCAGTACTTC
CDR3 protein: CAWSVAGPYEQYF

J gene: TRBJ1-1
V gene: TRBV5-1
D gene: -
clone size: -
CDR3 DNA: TGCGCCAGCAGCCTCCTCCCCCCCAACACTGAAGCTTTCTTT
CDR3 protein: CASSLLPPNTEAFF

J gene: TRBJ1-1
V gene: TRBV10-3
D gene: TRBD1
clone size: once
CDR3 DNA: TGTGCCATCAGAATGACAGGGGGTGTTTCCACTGAAGCTTTCTTT
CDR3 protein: CAIRMTGGVSTEAFF

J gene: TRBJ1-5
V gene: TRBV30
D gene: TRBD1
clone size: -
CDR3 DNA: TGTGCCTGGAGTTTAGGGACAGTTAGCAATCAGCCCCAGCATTTT
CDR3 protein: CAWSLGTVSNQPQHF

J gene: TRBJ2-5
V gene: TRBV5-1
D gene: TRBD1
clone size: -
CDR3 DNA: TGCGCCAGCAGCTTGAGGCAGGGGGAAGAGACCCAGTACTTC
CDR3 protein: CASSLRQGEETQYF

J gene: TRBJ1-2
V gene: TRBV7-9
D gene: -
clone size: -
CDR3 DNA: TGTGCCAGCAGCCCCTCCGGGGGTGGTGGCTACACCTTC
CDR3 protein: CASSPSGGGGYTF

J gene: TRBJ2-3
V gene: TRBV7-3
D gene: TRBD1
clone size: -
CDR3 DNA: TGTGCCAGCAGCCGCTCAGGGGGCCGTACGCAGTATTTT
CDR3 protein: CASSRSGGRTQYF

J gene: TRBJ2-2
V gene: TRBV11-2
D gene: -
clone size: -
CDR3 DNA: TGTGCCAGCAGCCCCCGCGGAGGGTTATTGCCCGGGGAGCTGTTTTTT
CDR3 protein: CASSPRGGLLPGELFF

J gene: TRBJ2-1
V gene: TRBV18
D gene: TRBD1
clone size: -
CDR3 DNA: TGTGCCAGCTCACCACCGACAGGGGGGAATGAGCAGTTCTTC
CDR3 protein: CASSPPTGGNEQFF

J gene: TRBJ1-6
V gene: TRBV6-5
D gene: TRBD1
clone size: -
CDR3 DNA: TGTGCCAGCAGTTCGGGACAGGATAATTCACCCCTCCACTTT
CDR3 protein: CASSSGQDNSPLHF

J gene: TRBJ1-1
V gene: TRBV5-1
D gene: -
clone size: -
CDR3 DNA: TGCGCCAGCAAATTACAGGGCGAAGCTTTCTTT
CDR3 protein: CASKLQGEAFF